These T cell receptor beta chains were read from a single sample in a study of TIL therapy for anti-PD-1-resistant metastatic lung cancer. TCRdb's copy holds only in-frame clones and misses some; the assay was immunoSEQ multiplex PCR. Counted here are 45,000 to 75,000 clones, around 68% occurring once; the ten biggest clones make up less than 8%. Sequences were derived from blood, sampled at baseline. The source of these receptors is a person aged 25-85 years with non-small cell lung cancer. CDR3s include the opening cysteine and the closing phenylalanine or tryptophan. Fields, in order: V gene, J gene, D gene, CDR3 protein. D genes are given only for firm matches.

v_gene: TRBV5-1; j_gene: TRBJ2-3; d_gene: .; CDR3aa: CASSLSGRTDTQYF
v_gene: TRBV5-3; j_gene: TRBJ1-3; d_gene: .; CDR3aa: CARRRISVNSGNTIYF
v_gene: TRBV2; j_gene: TRBJ2-1; d_gene: TRBD2; CDR3aa: CASHGRATNEQFF
v_gene: TRBV11-2; j_gene: TRBJ1-4; d_gene: TRBD1; CDR3aa: CASSYGQGAADEKLFF
v_gene: TRBV15; j_gene: TRBJ1-1; d_gene: .; CDR3aa: CATSSFGISNTEAFF
v_gene: TRBV2; j_gene: TRBJ2-7; d_gene: TRBD2; CDR3aa: CASSRTSGEVAEQYF
v_gene: TRBV19; j_gene: TRBJ2-3; d_gene: .; CDR3aa: CASSAGASEVDTQYF
v_gene: TRBV6-1; j_gene: TRBJ2-3; d_gene: .; CDR3aa: CASITGPEADTQYF
v_gene: TRBV6-1; j_gene: TRBJ2-7; d_gene: TRBD2; CDR3aa: CASTLTSLNFYEQYF
v_gene: TRBV19; j_gene: TRBJ2-7; d_gene: TRBD1; CDR3aa: CASRQGAYEQYF
v_gene: TRBV5-6; j_gene: TRBJ1-4; d_gene: .; CDR3aa: CASSAPGPDEKLFF
v_gene: TRBV5-1; j_gene: TRBJ2-1; d_gene: TRBD1; CDR3aa: CASRRQGPNNEQFF
v_gene: TRBV11-2; j_gene: TRBJ1-4; d_gene: TRBD1; CDR3aa: CASSRSGQRDEKLFF
v_gene: TRBV11-3; j_gene: TRBJ2-1; d_gene: .; CDR3aa: CASSPRTLSSYNEQFF
v_gene: TRBV7-3; j_gene: TRBJ2-5; d_gene: .; CDR3aa: CASSLSLGETQYF
v_gene: TRBV27; j_gene: TRBJ2-2; d_gene: TRBD1; CDR3aa: CASSLSRTGGVTGELFF
v_gene: TRBV9; j_gene: TRBJ1-2; d_gene: .; CDR3aa: CASSVDDGRWANYGYTF
v_gene: TRBV25-1; j_gene: TRBJ2-1; d_gene: .; CDR3aa: CASSQTGAGIWYEQFF
v_gene: TRBV5-1; j_gene: TRBJ2-5; d_gene: TRBD2; CDR3aa: CASSWGTSGSSEETQYF
v_gene: TRBV30; j_gene: TRBJ1-1; d_gene: .; CDR3aa: CAWRARGRANTEAFF
v_gene: TRBV19; j_gene: TRBJ2-7; d_gene: .; CDR3aa: CASSIELATTYEQYF
v_gene: TRBV28; j_gene: TRBJ1-5; d_gene: TRBD1; CDR3aa: CASSPGDRRFYSNQPQHF
v_gene: TRBV7-2; j_gene: TRBJ2-7; d_gene: .; CDR3aa: CASSLVASRFGEQYF